One and the same sample provided the 15 T cell receptor beta chains below, sequenced in a study of control samples from healthy donors and cancer patients. Assay: immunoSEQ multiplex PCR; the TCRdb copy retains only in-frame clones and omits some. The table has about 120,000 clones, 80% to 90% seen once. Sequencing was carried out using PBMCs. Receptor source: a woman between 45 and 60 years old with colorectal cancer.

This clone appeared once. This chain connects TRBV5-1 to TRBJ1-1, with TRBD1 matching 7 bases. Looked up from germline, CDR1 is SGHRS and CDR2 is YFSETQ. CDR3 length: 16 residues. V dropped 4 bases and J dropped 1; count of bases not matched to a gene: 10. CDR3 DNA sequence: TGCGCCAGCAGCCACAGGGGTAGGCGCGAGAACACTGAAGCTTTCTTT. Its translation is CASSHRGRRENTEAFF.

Only one count was recorded for this clone. The chain employs TRBV7-6 and TRBJ2-3, with TRBD2 matching 10 bases. CDR1 SGHVS and CDR2 FNYEAQ come from the germline V gene. The CDR3 loop spans 16 amino acids. V was clipped by 1 base and J by 1 base; unmatched bases: 2. CDR3 coding DNA: TGTGCCAGCAGCTTAGTACTAGCGGGGCGCACAGATACGCAGTATTTT. Residues: CASSLVLAGRTDTQYF.

This clone is medium-sized. This chain links TRBV19 with TRBJ2-6; unclear D gene. Between the trimmed V and J ends, which lost 10 bases and 0 bases, there was a span of 16 bases. The germline V gene encodes CDR1 LNHDA and CDR2 SQIVND (reference sequence). The CDR3 is made up of 16 amino acids. The CDR3 DNA is TGTGCCACTGGGGTAACGAAGGGCTCTGGGGCCAACGTCCTGACTTTC. Translating gives CATGVTKGSGANVLTF.

This chain joins TRBV7-8 and TRBJ2-7; either TRBD1 or TRBD2 may supply D (5 bases each). V was clipped by 1 base and J by 5 bases, with 9 bases between them. Looked up from germline, CDR1 is SGHVS and CDR2 is FQNEAQ. The CDR3 is made up of 13 amino acids. The CDR3 protein is CASSLGGLDEQYF. For the CDR3, the DNA is TGTGCCAGCAGCTTAGGGGGGTTGGACGAGCAGTACTTC.

V is TRBV5-6 and J is TRBJ2-1, with D tentatively TRBD2 (6 bases). The CDR3 runs 14 residues. V was cut by 5 bases and J by 7 bases, with 16 bases left in between. In germline, CDR1 is SGHDT, CDR2 YYEEEE. The CDR3 coding sequence is TGTGCCAGCAGTACCGGGACTTACTATAATGAGCAGTTCTTC. Translation gives CASSTGTYYNEQFF. The full variable domain, completed using reference TRBV5-6 and TRBJ2-1, is DAGVTQSPTHLIKTRGQQVTLRCSPKSGHDTVSWYQQALGQGPQFIFQYYEEEERQRGNFPDRFSGHQFPNYSSELNVNALLLGDSALYLCASSTGTYYNEQFFGPGTRLTVL.

The J gene is TRBJ2-7, the V gene TRBV27, with TRBD2 matching 7 bases. Germline CDR1 is MNHEY and CDR2 is SMNVEV (reference sequence). CDR3 length: 14 amino acids. Losses at the gene ends were 5 bases for V and 5 bases for J; bases not matched to a gene: 9. The CDR3 protein is CASSLLTSYNEQYF. In nucleotides, the CDR3 is TGTGCCAGCAGTCTCCTGACTAGCTATAACGAGCAGTACTTC.

J is TRBJ1-4 and V is TRBV19; no clear D. The CDR3 spans 15 residues. The germline gives CDR1 LNHDA, CDR2 SQIVND (reference sequence). Trimming shortened V by 6 bases and J by 0 bases, and 11 bases separated the two germline ends. The CDR3, as DNA: TGTGCCAGTAGCCAAAGCCATTCAACTAATGAAAAACTGTTTTTT. Its translation: CASSQSHSTNEKLFF.

V usage is TRBV6-1 and J usage is TRBJ2-4, with 7 bases matching TRBD1. V lost 6 bases, J lost 12 bases, and 11 bases stayed unmatched. The CDR3 length is 13 residues. Germline loops: CDR1 MNHNS, CDR2 SASEGT. CDR3 nucleotides: TGTGCCAGCAGCTCCGGGACAGTTCGATCTCAGTACTTC. It translates to CASSSGTVRSQYF.

The chain is built from TRBV10-3 and TRBJ2-5; TRBD1 matches 7 bases. The CDR3 is made up of 15 amino acids. Losses at the gene ends were 2 bases for V and 0 bases for J; bases not matched to a gene: 3. Looked up from germline, CDR1 is ENHRY and CDR2 is SYGVKD. The CDR3 here is CAISEGTEDQETQYF. CDR3 in DNA: TGTGCCATCAGTGAGGGGACAGAAGACCAAGAGACCCAGTACTTC.

The genes are TRBV3-1 (or the pseudogene TRBV3-2) and TRBJ2-2, with TRBD2 as a possible D gene (5 bases). V lost 0 bases and J 7 bases, leaving 9 bases between the germline ends. Germline CDR1 and CDR2: LGHDT and YNNKEL (reference sequence). The CDR3 has 14 amino acids. DNA of the CDR3: TGTGCCAGCAGCCAAGAACTCGGGGTCGGGGAGCTGTTTTTT. Its translation: CASSQELGVGELFF.

This clone was observed a few times. The rearrangement uses TRBV19 and TRBJ2-3; TRBD2 might be the D (6 bases). V was cut by 3 bases and J by 4 bases, with 11 bases left in between. Germline V gene sequence: CDR1 LNHDA, CDR2 SQIVND (reference sequence). The CDR3 runs 14 residues. The CDR3 is CASSIAGRSDTQYF. The CDR3 region has the DNA TGTGCCAGTAGTATTGCGGGGAGGTCAGATACGCAGTATTTT. Based on the CDR3 plus reference TRBV19 and TRBJ2-3, the full variable domain is DGGITQSPKYLFRKEGQNVTLSCEQNLNHDAMYWYRQDPGQGLRLIYYSQIVNDFQKGDIAEGYSVSREKKESFPLTVTSAQKNPTAFYLCASSIAGRSDTQYFGPGTRLTVL.

This rearrangement joins TRBV7-3 to TRBJ2-1, with D perhaps given as TRBD1 or TRBD2 (5 bases each). The CDR3 is 13 residues long. Germline V gene sequence: CDR1 SGHTA, CDR2 FQGTGA. The germline V and J ends were trimmed by 5 bases and 8 bases, with 13 bases remaining between them. The CDR3 DNA reads TGTGCCAGCAGCCTCCAGGGAGCGGATGAGCAGTTCTTC. Translating gives CASSLQGADEQFF.

This chain joins TRBV5-1 and TRBJ2-7; 7 nucleotides line up with TRBD1. There are 16 residues in the CDR3. Germline V gene lookup returns CDR1 SGHRS and CDR2 YFSETQ. V gave up 1 base and J gave up 0 bases; unmatched junction bases: 7. CDR3 loop: CASSLSPGQSSYEQYF. CDR3 sequence (DNA): TGCGCCAGCAGCTTGTCTCCGGGACAGAGCTCCTACGAGCAGTACTTC.

This rearrangement joins TRBV19 to TRBJ1-4; TRBD1 matches at 11 bases. This CDR3 has 13 amino acids. V trimming: 9 bases; J trimming: 12 bases; junction bases outside the gene matches: 9. From germline, CDR1 is LNHDA and CDR2 SQIVND (reference sequence). CDR3 amino acids: CASRDRGNRELFF. In DNA, the CDR3 is TGTGCCAGCCGGGACAGGGGGAATAGGGAACTGTTTTTT.

Only one count was recorded for this clone. The chain couples TRBV3-1 (or the pseudogene TRBV3-2) to TRBJ1-1; D possibly corresponds to TRBD1 (6 bases). V lost 2 bases and J lost 1, with 11 bases in between. The germline gives CDR1 LGHDT, CDR2 YNNKEL (reference sequence). The CDR3 spans 15 residues. This CDR3 is CASSQRRGANTEAFF. The CDR3 DNA sequence: TGTGCCAGCAGCCAAAGGAGGGGGGCGAACACTGAAGCTTTCTTT.